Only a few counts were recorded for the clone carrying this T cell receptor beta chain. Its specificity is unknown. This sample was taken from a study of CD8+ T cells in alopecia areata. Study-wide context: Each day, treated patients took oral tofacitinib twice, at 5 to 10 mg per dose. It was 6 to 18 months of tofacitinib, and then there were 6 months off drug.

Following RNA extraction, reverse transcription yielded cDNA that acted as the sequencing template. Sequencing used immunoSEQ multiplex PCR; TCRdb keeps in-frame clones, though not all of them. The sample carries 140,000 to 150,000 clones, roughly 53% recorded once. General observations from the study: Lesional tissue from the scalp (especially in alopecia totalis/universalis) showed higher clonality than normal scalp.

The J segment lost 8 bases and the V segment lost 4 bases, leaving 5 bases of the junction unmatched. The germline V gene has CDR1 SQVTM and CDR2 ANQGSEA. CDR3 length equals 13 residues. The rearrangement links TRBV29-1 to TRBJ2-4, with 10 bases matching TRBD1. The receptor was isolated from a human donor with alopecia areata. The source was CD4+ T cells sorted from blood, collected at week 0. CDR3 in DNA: TGCAGCGTTGGACAGGGGGCGAAAGACATTCAGTACTTC. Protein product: CSVGQGAKDIQYF.